The rows below give T cell receptor beta chains drawn from one sample of a study of T cells after yellow fever vaccination. In TCRdb, the 5' RACE reads were re-called with MiXCR into one record per CDR3 protein. Altogether more than 200,000 distinct CDR3 sequences are present, 3.6% being singletons, with the ten largest covering about 19%. The sequenced sample was PBMCs, obtained 15 days after the yellow fever booster vaccination. These receptors originate from a man aged 18 to 29 who received the YFV17D yellow fever vaccine. The CDR3 runs from the conserved cysteine through the conserved F or W. Fields, in order: J gene, D gene, clone size, V gene, CDR3 protein, CDR3 DNA. The D gene is left open where the match is weak. The size of a clone is reported for some rows only, either as once, few or many, or as a class for expanded clones.

J: TRBJ2-1
D: -
size: many
V: TRBV7-2
CDR3: CASSSGHYNEQFF
DNA: TGTGCCAGCAGCTCGGGACACTACAATGAGCAGTTCTTC

J: TRBJ1-3
D: TRBD1
size: -
V: TRBV4-3
CDR3: CASSQTWDRGNTIYF
DNA: TGCGCCAGCAGCCAAACCTGGGACAGGGGAAACACCATATATTTT

J: TRBJ1-2
D: -
size: many
V: TRBV21-1
CDR3: CASSKVGGGGYTF
DNA: TGTGCCAGCAGCAAAGTAGGGGGGGGCGGCTACACCTTC

J: TRBJ1-5
D: -
size: many
V: TRBV20-1
CDR3: CSATTGYSNQPQHF
DNA: TGCAGTGCGACGACAGGATATAGCAATCAGCCCCAGCATTTT

J: TRBJ2-3
D: TRBD1
size: many
V: TRBV7-2
CDR3: CASSLFGQGTDTQYF
DNA: TGTGCCAGCAGCTTATTCGGACAGGGGACAGATACGCAGTATTTT

J: TRBJ1-5
D: -
size: many
V: TRBV6-6
CDR3: CASSYWQSNNQPQHF
DNA: TGTGCCAGCAGTTACTGGCAGTCTAATAATCAGCCCCAGCATTTT

J: TRBJ1-2
D: -
size: many
V: TRBV20-1
CDR3: CSARGAEEGTGYTF
DNA: TGCAGCGCACGCGGGGCTGAAGAGGGTACTGGCTACACCTTC

J: TRBJ1-6
D: TRBD1
size: many
V: TRBV5-1
CDR3: CASSWGQGDSPLHF
DNA: TGCGCCAGCAGCTGGGGACAGGGGGATTCACCCCTCCACTTT

J: TRBJ2-7
D: TRBD1
size: many
V: TRBV11-2
CDR3: CASSEYRGQSEQYF
DNA: TGTGCCAGCAGCGAATACAGGGGGCAAAGCGAGCAGTACTTC

J: TRBJ2-5
D: -
size: many
V: TRBV6-5
CDR3: CASSYPSNGETQYF
DNA: TGTGCCAGCAGTTACCCCTCCAATGGCGAGACCCAGTACTTC

J: TRBJ1-4
D: -
size: many
V: TRBV4-1
CDR3: CASSQQEGHNEKLFF
DNA: TGCGCCAGCAGCCAGCAGGAGGGACATAATGAAAAACTGTTTTTT

J: TRBJ2-3
D: TRBD2
size: -
V: TRBV5-4
CDR3: CASSIRVAGGPDTQYF
DNA: TGTGCCAGCAGCATCCGGGTTGCGGGGGGCCCAGATACGCAGTATTTT

J: TRBJ2-3
D: -
size: many
V: TRBV7-3
CDR3: CASSSTGTSTDTQYF
DNA: TGTGCCAGCAGCTCTACAGGGACTAGCACAGATACGCAGTATTTT

J: TRBJ1-1
D: -
size: many
V: TRBV5-1
CDR3: CASSLDHPNTEAFF
DNA: TGCGCCAGCAGCTTGGATCACCCGAACACTGAAGCTTTCTTT

J: TRBJ1-1
D: TRBD1
size: -
V: TRBV6-5
CDR3: CASSYNRRGEAFF
DNA: TGTGCCAGCAGTTATAATCGCAGGGGGGAAGCTTTCTTT

J: TRBJ2-3
D: -
size: many
V: TRBV4-2
CDR3: CASSQDKGWDTQYF
DNA: TGTGCCAGCAGCCAAGATAAAGGCTGGGATACGCAGTATTTT

J: TRBJ1-5
D: -
size: many
V: TRBV6-5
CDR3: CASSPRGPQNQPQHF
DNA: TGTGCCAGCAGCCCCCGCGGTCCACAAAATCAGCCCCAGCATTTT

J: TRBJ2-1
D: -
size: many
V: TRBV5-1
CDR3: CASSLNVGDNEQFF
DNA: TGCGCCAGCAGCTTAAATGTTGGGGACAATGAGCAGTTCTTC

J: TRBJ2-3
D: -
size: few
V: TRBV30
CDR3: CAWASAGLGYADTQYF
DNA: TGTGCCTGGGCCTCTGCGGGGCTAGGATATGCAGATACGCAGTATTTT

J: TRBJ2-1
D: TRBD1
size: many
V: TRBV29-1
CDR3: CSVRDRGRINEQFF
DNA: TGCAGCGTTAGGGACAGGGGGCGTATCAATGAGCAGTTCTTC

J: TRBJ1-2
D: -
size: many
V: TRBV15
CDR3: CATYSNYGYTF
DNA: TGTGCCACTTATTCCAACTATGGCTACACCTTC

J: TRBJ2-3
D: TRBD2
size: many
V: TRBV6-5
CDR3: CASSYWRGSDTQYF
DNA: TGTGCCAGCAGTTACTGGCGGGGGTCAGATACGCAGTATTTT

J: TRBJ2-3
D: -
size: many
V: TRBV10-3
CDR3: CAISDPSRALTDTQYF
DNA: TGTGCCATCAGTGACCCCAGTCGGGCCCTCACAGATACGCAGTATTTT

J: TRBJ2-3
D: -
size: -
V: TRBV20-1
CDR3: CSADPGGSGGVQYF
DNA: TGCAGTGCTGATCCGGGGGGCTCCGGTGGGGTTCAGTATTTT

J: TRBJ2-6
D: -
size: few
V: TRBV23-1
CDR3: CASSQEGLSGANVLTF
DNA: TGCGCCAGCAGTCAAGAGGGGCTCTCTGGGGCCAACGTCCTGACTTTC

J: TRBJ1-6
D: -
size: many
V: TRBV9
CDR3: CASSVDSRSPPLHF
DNA: TGTGCCAGCAGCGTAGACTCGAGAAGTCCACCCCTCCACTTT

J: TRBJ2-7
D: -
size: many
V: TRBV6-5
CDR3: CASSYQGMQYF
DNA: TGTGCCAGCAGTTATCAGGGGATGCAGTACTTC

J: TRBJ2-5
D: TRBD2
size: many
V: TRBV20-1
CDR3: CSASPSGGTQYF
DNA: TGCAGTGCTAGCCCTAGCGGTGGGACCCAGTACTTC

J: TRBJ1-4
D: -
size: many
V: TRBV20-1
CDR3: CSASPMGEKLFF
DNA: TGCAGTGCTAGCCCCATGGGCGAAAAACTGTTTTTT

J: TRBJ2-3
D: TRBD2
size: many
V: TRBV6-5
CDR3: CASRVTSGADTQYF
DNA: TGTGCCAGCAGAGTCACTAGCGGGGCAGATACGCAGTATTTT

J: TRBJ2-3
D: TRBD2
size: many
V: TRBV12-3/TRBV12-4
CDR3: CASRHLAGADTQYF
DNA: TGTGCCAGCAGGCATCTAGCGGGTGCAGATACGCAGTATTTT

J: TRBJ2-3
D: -
size: many
V: TRBV7-8
CDR3: CASSRRVSGTDTQYF
DNA: TGTGCCAGCTCCCGCAGGGTTTCTGGTACAGATACGCAGTATTTT

J: TRBJ1-4
D: -
size: many
V: TRBV28
CDR3: CASSLIRDPAEKLFF
DNA: TGTGCCAGCAGTTTAATCCGGGACCCCGCTGAAAAACTGTTTTTT

J: TRBJ2-3
D: -
size: many
V: TRBV24-1
CDR3: CATSDLGFTDTQYF
DNA: TGTGCCACCAGTGACCTTGGTTTCACAGATACGCAGTATTTT

J: TRBJ2-2
D: TRBD2
size: many
V: TRBV9
CDR3: CASSGGLAGGTGELFF
DNA: TGTGCCAGCAGCGGGGGACTAGCGGGGGGAACCGGGGAGCTGTTTTTT

J: TRBJ1-1
D: -
size: -
V: TRBV4-1
CDR3: CASSPRGLNTEAFF
DNA: TGCGCCAGCAGCCCTCGGGGCTTGAACACTGAAGCTTTCTTT

J: TRBJ1-6
D: -
size: many
V: TRBV6-5
CDR3: CASSQYTGRSSPLHF
DNA: TGTGCCAGCAGCCAGTACACAGGGAGATCTTCACCCCTCCACTTT

J: TRBJ2-7
D: -
size: many
V: TRBV6-2/TRBV6-3
CDR3: CASREDYYEQYF
DNA: TGTGCCAGTCGTGAGGACTACTACGAGCAGTACTTC

J: TRBJ1-1
D: TRBD1
size: -
V: TRBV9
CDR3: CASSAGTGSNTEAFF
DNA: TGTGCCAGCAGCGCCGGGACAGGGTCGAACACTGAAGCTTTCTTT

J: TRBJ1-5
D: TRBD1
size: -
V: TRBV27
CDR3: CASRMTGAGGNQPQHF
DNA: TGTGCCAGCAGGATGACAGGGGCGGGAGGCAATCAGCCCCAGCATTTT